The sequence of this T cell receptor (beta chain) was determined in a study of control samples from healthy donors and cancer patients. Generated by immunoSEQ multiplex PCR, the TCRdb table keeps only in-frame clones and is missing some. The sample shows some 200,000 clones, around 94% of them seen only once. This TCR was recovered from a man aged 50 to 59 in good health. The source material was blood.

The CDR3 reads CASSLSGGVPYNEQFF. CDR3 in DNA: TGTGCCAGCAGCCTTTCTGGGGGAGTCCCCTACAATGAGCAGTTCTTC. This sequence joins TRBV11-2 and TRBJ2-1; D may be TRBD1 or TRBD2 (5 bases each). The CDR3 length is 16 residues. The germline V gene encodes CDR1 SGHAT and CDR2 FQNNGV. V was pared by 5 bases and J by 2 bases, with 16 bases between.